Listed below are T cell receptor beta chains from one sample, sequenced in a study of identical twins. TCRdb ran MiXCR on the 5' RACE reads and lists one entry per CDR3 protein. The sample yields more than 1.5 million distinct CDR3 sequences, more than 30% seen once. Sequencing was carried out using cord blood. Receptor source: a newborn girl in good health. CDR3s include the opening cysteine and the closing phenylalanine or tryptophan. D genes are given only for firm matches. The size entry is marked missing in some rows and otherwise reads once, few, many or a size class.

D gene,J gene,V gene,clone size,CDR3 DNA,CDR3 protein
TRBD2,TRBJ2-5,TRBV9,few,TGTGCCAGCAGCCCTTCGACTAGCAGTCAAGAGACCCAGTACTTC,CASSPSTSSQETQYF
TRBD2,TRBJ2-1,TRBV9,few,TGTGCCAGCAGCGTAAGTAGCGGGGCAACGGGGTCCTACAATGAGCAGTTCTTC,CASSVSSGATGSYNEQFF
NA,TRBJ2-3,TRBV10-2,NA,TGCGCCAGCTCTGAGGGTAGCGGTAGCACAGATACGCAGTATTTT,CASSEGSGSTDTQYF
NA,TRBJ2-7,TRBV6-1,few,TGTGCCAGCAGAGCTCGGTCCTACGTCTTGGGAGCGGGCCCCTCCTACGAGCAGTACTTC,CASRARSYVLGAGPSYEQYF
TRBD1,TRBJ1-1,TRBV7-9,NA,TGTGCCAGCAGCTTAGCGAGAACAGGGGGCCCTGAAGCTTTCTTT,CASSLARTGGPEAFF
NA,TRBJ2-7,TRBV4-1,few,TGCGCCAGCAGCCAAGATGCGGGACTTCCTACCTACGAGCAGTACTTC,CASSQDAGLPTYEQYF
NA,TRBJ2-3,TRBV24-1,NA,TGTGCCACCAGTGATCCGGGGCTTAGCACAGATACGCAGTATTTT,CATSDPGLSTDTQYF
NA,TRBJ2-3,TRBV28,NA,TGTGCCAGCAGCCCGGTGTCACCCACAGATACGCAGTATTTT,CASSPVSPTDTQYF
NA,TRBJ2-7,TRBV14,NA,NA,CASSQFGTGSYERYF
TRBD1,TRBJ1-2,TRBV28,NA,TGTGCCAGCAGACAGGGACAGGGGGCGCGGGGCTACACCTTC,CASRQGQGARGYTF
NA,TRBJ2-7,TRBV7-9,few,TGTGCCAGCAGCTTAGTTCCAGGGAATCAAGGCGAGCAGTACTTC,CASSLVPGNQGEQYF
TRBD2,TRBJ2-1,TRBV10-3,few,TGTGCCATCAGTGCGACACTAGCGCCGAGCTCCTACAATGAGCAGTTCTTC,CAISATLAPSSYNEQFF
NA,TRBJ2-1,TRBV14,NA,TGTGCCAGCAGCCAAGAGGCGCGGATCTCCTACAATGGGCAGTTCTTC,CASSQEARISYNGQFF
NA,TRBJ1-5,TRBV6-1,NA,TGTGCCAGCAGTGAAGCGGCAGGGTTCAATCAGCCCCAGCATTTT,CASSEAAGFNQPQHF
NA,TRBJ2-5,TRBV2,few,TGTGCCAGCGGGCAGGTGGAGACCCAGTACTTC,CASGQVETQYF
NA,TRBJ2-3,TRBV24-1,NA,TGTGCCACCAGTGATTTGGGGTGGGGGACGCAGTATTTT,CATSDLGWGTQYF
NA,TRBJ2-2,TRBV5-1,NA,TGCGCCAGCAGCTTGGGTTTTGGGGCCGCGAACACCGGGGAGCTGTTTTTT,CASSLGFGAANTGELFF
TRBD2,TRBJ2-1,TRBV6-6,many,TGTGCCAGCAGTTACTCCGGACTAGCTGATGAGCAGTTCTTC,CASSYSGLADEQFF
NA,TRBJ2-6,TRBV10-3,few,TGTGCCATCAGCGCGGAACAGGGGGCCAACGTCCTGACTTTC,CAISAEQGANVLTF
TRBD1,TRBJ2-1,TRBV14,many,TGTGCCAGCAGCCACCGGGACAGATCCTACAATGAGCAGTTCTTC,CASSHRDRSYNEQFF
NA,TRBJ1-2,TRBV20-1,NA,TGCAGTGCTTACGGGACACCCGGTGACTATGGCTACACCTTC,CSAYGTPGDYGYTF
NA,TRBJ1-6,TRBV10-3,NA,TGTGCCATCAGGGAGTCCGGGAGAATGGATTCACCCCTCCACTTT,CAIRESGRMDSPLHF
TRBD2,TRBJ2-1,TRBV4-2,NA,TGTGCCAGCAGCCACCCTCGGACTAGCGGCGATGAGCAGTTCTTC,CASSHPRTSGDEQFF